A selection of T cell receptor beta chains follows, all from one sample in a study of cytomegalovirus exposure and HLA in healthy donors. Clones were sequenced by immunoSEQ multiplex PCR, and TCRdb holds only the in-frame ones, with some missing. The table records roughly 100,000 clones, about four fifths of them present only once. Sequencing was performed on PBMCs. These receptors all stem from a man aged 25-45 years in good health and CMV-seronegative. CDR3s include the opening cysteine and the closing phenylalanine or tryptophan. The D gene is left open where the match is weak. Not all rows give a size; the values are once, few, many and, for expanded clones, a class.

>NA|TRBJ1-1|TRBV2|TRBD1
TGTGCCAGAGGGACAGTCCGAAACACTGAAGCTTTCTTT
CARGTVRNTEAFF
>NA|TRBJ2-1|TRBV19|TRBD1
TGTGCCAGTAGTGACGGGACAGGGGGATACAATGAGCAGTTCTTC
CASSDGTGGYNEQFF
>once|TRBJ2-2|TRBV6-1|NA
TGTGCCAGCATGGGCCCTGGTTCCGGGGAGCTGTTTTTT
CASMGPGSGELFF
>NA|TRBJ1-2|TRBV4-1|TRBD1
TGCGCCAGCAGCACTGGACAGGGAAGCTACACCTTC
CASSTGQGSYTF
>NA|TRBJ2-3|TRBV27|TRBD2
TGTGCCAGCGGAGGACTAGCGGGAAGGAATACGCAGTATTTT
CASGGLAGRNTQYF
>NA|TRBJ2-1|TRBV6-1|TRBD1
TGTGCCAGCAGTGATAAGGACAGGGTAATCCCCTACAATGAGCAGTTCTTC
CASSDKDRVIPYNEQFF
>NA|TRBJ2-2|TRBV10-3|TRBD2
TGTGCCATCAGTGGCAAGCGGGGGGACACCGGGGAGCTGTTTTTT
CAISGKRGDTGELFF
>NA|TRBJ1-5|TRBV21-1|NA
TGTGCCAGCAGCTCGACAGGGGCGGAATATAGCAATCAGCCCCAGCATTTT
CASSSTGAEYSNQPQHF
>NA|TRBJ2-5|TRBV28|NA
TGTGCCAGCAGCACGTCCGGGGCGGGGGAGACCCAGTACTTC
CASSTSGAGETQYF
>few|TRBJ2-1|TRBV9|TRBD2
TGTGCCAGCAGCGCGGTGCAAGCGGGGCAACTGAAGGATGAGCAGTTCTTC
CASSAVQAGQLKDEQFF
>NA|TRBJ2-7|TRBV25-1|TRBD1
TGTGCCAGCAGAGGACAGGGGTCCTCCTACGAGCAGTACTTC
CASRGQGSSYEQYF
>NA|TRBJ1-2|TRBV27|TRBD1
TGTGCCAGCAGAGGGCCGGACAGGGGGAATGGCTACACCTTC
CASRGPDRGNGYTF
>few|TRBJ2-7|TRBV5-1|NA
TGCGCCAGCAGCTTGCCAGGAAACTACGAGCAGTACTTC
CASSLPGNYEQYF
>NA|TRBJ2-7|TRBV13|NA
TGTGCCAGCAGAAAGGCCGGGACACACTACGAGCAGTACTTC
CASRKAGTHYEQYF
>NA|TRBJ1-1|TRBV7-9|NA
TGTGCCAGCAGCTTATCGGCGGGGCACACTGAAGCTTTCTTT
CASSLSAGHTEAFF
>once|TRBJ2-1|TRBV2|TRBD2
TGTGCCAGCAGTGATTTGGTAGCGGGAGGGACCTACAATGAGCAGTTCTTC
CASSDLVAGGTYNEQFF
>NA|TRBJ2-1|TRBV9|TRBD2
TGTGCCAGCAGCGTAGCCCCTCGCGGGGGGGCCGATGAGCAGTTCTTC
CASSVAPRGGADEQFF
>NA|TRBJ2-6|TRBV5-1|NA
TGCGCCAGCAGCTCGGACAGCTCTGGGGCCAACGTCCTGACTTTC
CASSSDSSGANVLTF
>NA|TRBJ1-3|TRBV4-3|NA
TGCGCCAGCAGCCGAGAAGGGGTAGGGTCTGGAAACACCATATATTTT
CASSREGVGSGNTIYF
>NA|TRBJ1-5|TRBV6-5|NA
TGTGCCAGCAGCCTAGGGGCAGACGGTCAGCCCCAGCATTTT
CASSLGADGQPQHF
>NA|TRBJ2-3|TRBV5-8|TRBD2
TGTGCCAGCAGCACCGGCTTAAAGCGGGGGGGCCGAGATACGCAGTATTTT
CASSTGLKRGGRDTQYF
>NA|TRBJ2-1|TRBV5-8|TRBD2
TGTGCCAGCAGCTTGGCCGTGGTAGCGGGAGTTGAGCAGTTCTTC
CASSLAVVAGVEQFF
>NA|TRBJ2-5|TRBV19|NA
TGTGCCAGTAGCCGGGACACGAAAAGTGAGACCCAGTACTTC
CASSRDTKSETQYF
>once|TRBJ2-6|TRBV11-3|NA
TGTGCCAGCAGCCTAAGGGTATGGGGGGACTCTGGGGCCAACGTCCTGACTTTC
CASSLRVWGDSGANVLTF
>NA|TRBJ1-2|TRBV6-6|TRBD1
TGTGCCAGCAGAAAAGGGACAGACCACTATGGCTACACCTTC
CASRKGTDHYGYTF
>NA|TRBJ1-6|TRBV6-5|NA
TGTGCCAGCAGTTACACCCGGGAAGGAACACCCCTCCACTTT
CASSYTREGTPLHF
>NA|TRBJ1-3|TRBV9|NA
TGTGCCAGCAGCGTAGCGGACAGCACCTTCTCTGGAAACACCATATATTTT
CASSVADSTFSGNTIYF
>NA|TRBJ2-1|TRBV6-5|TRBD1
TGTGCCAGCAGGCCCGGGACAGCCGCCTACAATGAGCAGTTCTTC
CASRPGTAAYNEQFF
>once|TRBJ2-1|TRBV6-5|NA
TGTGCCACGAGGGGGGGGAATGAGGAGCAGTTCTTC
CATRGGNEEQFF
>NA|TRBJ2-3|TRBV18|NA
TGTGCCAGCTCACGGCAGGACACAGGCGGGGAGGATACGCAGTATTTT
CASSRQDTGGEDTQYF
>NA|TRBJ2-7|TRBV6-6|TRBD2
TGTGCCAGCAGTTCGTCGGGGGGGGGCTCCTACGAGCAGTACTTC
CASSSSGGGSYEQYF
>NA|TRBJ2-7|TRBV10-2|NA
TGCGCCAGCAGTGACCCCGCGGCAGGAGCGGAAGAGTATAGCTACGAGCAGTACTTC
CASSDPAAGAEEYSYEQYF
>NA|TRBJ2-7|TRBV4-3|NA
TGCGCCAGCAGCCAAGATATAGGACTACGGTCCTACGAGCAGTACTTC
CASSQDIGLRSYEQYF
>NA|TRBJ1-1|TRBV27|NA
TGTGCCAGCAGTTTACAGGTTTGGAACACTGAAGCTTTCTTT
CASSLQVWNTEAFF
>NA|TRBJ1-5|TRBV18|TRBD1
TGTGCCAGCTCACCGCCTAGGACAGGGGTTAGCAATCAGCCCCAGCATTTT
CASSPPRTGVSNQPQHF
>NA|TRBJ1-2|TRBV27|NA
TGTGCCAGCAGCTTTGGACAGTTCTATGGCTACACCTTC
CASSFGQFYGYTF
>NA|TRBJ1-2|TRBV30|TRBD1
TGTGCCTGGAGTCCGACAGGGTACGGCTACACCTTC
CAWSPTGYGYTF
>NA|TRBJ2-2|TRBV6-5|NA
TGTGCCAGCAGTTACTCTATAGGGGGAGATACCGGGGAGCTGTTTTTT
CASSYSIGGDTGELFF
>NA|TRBJ1-2|TRBV7-9|NA
TGTGCCAGCAGCTTTGGACAAGACTCAGGCTATGGCTACACCTTC
CASSFGQDSGYGYTF
>NA|TRBJ1-5|TRBV2|TRBD1
TGTGCCAGCAAGACAGGGATGAATCAGCCCCAGCATTTT
CASKTGMNQPQHF
>few|TRBJ2-1|TRBV6-5|NA
TGTGCCAGCAGCCTCGGGGTCTACAATGAGCAGTTCTTC
CASSLGVYNEQFF
>NA|TRBJ2-7|TRBV5-5|TRBD1
TGTGCCAGCAGCTCGGGACAGTTGATCTACGAGCAGTACTTC
CASSSGQLIYEQYF
>NA|TRBJ1-2|TRBV1|NA
TGCACCAGCAGCCTATGGGGAGAGGATGAGCAAACTAACTATGGCTACACCTTC
CTSSLWGEDEQTNYGYTF
>NA|TRBJ1-6|TRBV18|TRBD1
TGTGCCAGCTCACCGTCAAACAGGGGAGCCCTCCACTTT
CASSPSNRGALHF
>NA|TRBJ1-6|TRBV2|TRBD1
TGTGCCAGCAGTATGGGACAGGCCAATTCACCCCTCCACTTT
CASSMGQANSPLHF
>NA|TRBJ1-2|TRBV15|TRBD1
TGTGCCACCAGCAGAGATGGGACAGGGAGGTATGGCTACACCTTC
CATSRDGTGRYGYTF
>NA|TRBJ2-2|TRBV6-5|TRBD2
TGTGCCAGCAGTAGCGGGGGGGCCACCGGGGAGCTGTTTTTT
CASSSGGATGELFF